This TCR beta chain was captured by sequencing in a study of T-cell reconstitution after alpha-beta-depleted transplantation in children. This clonotype was found once. Unique molecular identifiers were incorporated during preparation of the TCRbeta library. Each CDR3 protein gets one entry after TCRdb re-called the PCR reads with MiXCR. The data contain hundreds of thousands of distinct CDR3 sequences, under 12% of them seen just once; the ten biggest clones take up about 4.3%. The length of the CDR3 is 13 residues. CDR1 and CDR2 from the germline V gene are LNHDA and SQIVND (reference sequence). Trimming cost V 6 bases and J 5 bases, with 13 bases left between them.

The clonotype comes from a human donor who donated a stem cell graft to a child with acute myeloid leukemia. The sequences come from PBMCs from the stem cell graft donor, collected from the stem cell graft. The J gene is TRBJ1-2, the V gene TRBV19; no firm D call. CDR3 nucleotide sequence: TGTGCCAGTAGAGGGAGGACGGAGTATGGCTACACCTTC. This sequence encodes CASRGRTEYGYTF.